This T cell receptor (beta chain) was profiled in a study of tumor-infiltrating lymphocytes in primary liver carcinoma. Each 20-30 mg portion of unsorted bulk tissue served as the source for co-extraction of RNA and DNA. From approximately 500 ng total RNA, TCR beta cDNA was generated with a primer in the constant region. The TCR beta library was amplified through three nested multiplex PCR rounds in a modified ARM-PCR procedure. For around 10 cycles apiece, the opening two PCR rounds ran with TRBV1-TRBV30 forward primers and a C-beta reverse primer. TCRdb reprocessed the multiplex PCR reads via MiXCR and lists one record per CDR3 protein. Of some 180,000 distinct CDR3 sequences in the sample, 85% were seen once. Germline V lookup: CDR1 SGHKS, CDR2 YYEKEE (reference sequence). CDR3 size: 14 residues. Worth noting for this clonotype: A junction boundary mismatches the germline segment, possibly from a read error.

V is TRBV5-5 and J is TRBJ2-7, with D unclear. This sequence was found in a middle-aged man with primary liver carcinoma and hepatitis B virus infection. Sequencing was carried out using tumor tissue from primary liver carcinoma. CDR3 in DNA: TGTGTCAGCAGCTCGGGTCACCTTCTCTACGAGCAGTACTTC. Residues: CVSSSGHLLYEQYF.